These 10 T cell receptor beta chains share one sample of origin, sequenced in a study of blood T cell repertoires in COVID-19. Generated by immunoSEQ multiplex PCR, the TCRdb table keeps only in-frame clones and is missing some. The table records about 240,000 clones, roughly 87% of them present only once. Sequenced: PBMCs or T cells enriched from blood (not recorded which). The receptor set was obtained from a woman aged 30 to 39 with acute COVID-19.

The chain couples TRBV12-3 or TRBV12-4 to TRBJ1-5; D uncertain. This CDR3 has 13 amino acids. V gave up 7 bases and J gave up 6 bases, with 13 bases separating them. CDR3 loop: CASTTGGVQPQHF. CDR3 in DNA: TGTGCCAGCACCACTGGCGGGGTTCAGCCCCAGCATTTT.

This sequence joins TRBV3-1 (or the pseudogene TRBV3-2) and TRBJ1-1; a weak D match, TRBD1 (5 bases). This CDR3 contains 12 residues. Germline-derived CDR1 and CDR2 are LGHDT and YNNKEL (reference sequence). V shed 7 bases and J shed 11 bases, with 17 bases lying between them. CDR3 sequence (DNA): TGTGCCAGCACCACCCCCGGGACTGGGGCTTTCTTT. This gives the protein CASTTPGTGAFF.

The genes are TRBV10-1 and TRBJ2-1; 9 nucleotides match TRBD2. This CDR3 has 14 residues. J was trimmed by 7 bases and V by 3 bases; bases with no gene match: 4. The germline V gene encodes CDR1 WNHNN and CDR2 SYGVQD (reference sequence). The CDR3 DNA is TGCGCCAGCAGTGATCGCGGGGGGGGAAATGAGCAGTTCTTC. Translation gives CASSDRGGGNEQFF.

This clone was found a few times. V and J are TRBV11-2 and TRBJ1-5; 7 positions match TRBD1. Losses at the gene ends were 5 bases for V and 3 bases for J; bases not matched to a gene: 10. CDR1 and CDR2 from the germline V gene are SGHAT and FQNNGV. This CDR3 comprises 16 residues. In nucleotides, the CDR3 is TGTGCCAGCAGCGATGGACAGGTTGACATCAATCAGCCCCAGCATTTT. Translating gives CASSDGQVDINQPQHF.

V is TRBV7-2 and J is TRBJ2-3, with TRBD2 matching 7 bases. CDR1 SGHTA and CDR2 FQGNSA come from the germline V gene. The CDR3 is 16 residues long. After removal of 2 bases from V and 2 bases from J, the junction contained 7 bases not matched to a gene. Here the CDR3 reads CASSLSAGTTTDTQYF. CDR3 sequence (DNA): TGTGCCAGCAGCTTAAGCGCCGGGACTACCACAGATACGCAGTATTTT.

The chain employs TRBV5-6 and TRBJ2-7; 11 nucleotides line up with TRBD1. Unmatched junction bases numbered 2, after V lost 3 bases and J lost 0 bases. The germline CDR1 and CDR2 sequences are SGHDT and YYEEEE. The CDR3 runs to 15 residues. In DNA form, the CDR3 reads TGTGCCAGCAGCTGGGGGACAGGGGGCTCCTACGAGCAGTACTTC. It yields the protein CASSWGTGGSYEQYF.

The genes are TRBV7-9 and TRBJ2-7; D is ambiguous. The V end lost 1 base, the J end lost 7 bases, and 11 bases lay between the germline ends. This CDR3 contains 13 residues. Germline V CDR1 and CDR2: SEHNR, FQNEAQ (reference sequence). This CDR3 is CASSLVVSKEQYF. In nucleotides, the CDR3 is TGTGCCAGCAGCTTAGTAGTGTCGAAGGAGCAGTACTTC.

This clone was seen a handful of times. The genes are TRBV5-1 and TRBJ2-7, with 9 bases identical to TRBD2. CDR3 size: 18 residues. CDR1 is SGHRS, CDR2 YFSETQ, per germline. J was trimmed by 2 bases and V by 0 bases; bases with no gene match: 12. The CDR3 here is CASSLGIAAGGATYEQYF. The CDR3 DNA reads as TGCGCCAGCAGCTTGGGGATCGCGGCGGGAGGGGCCACCTACGAGCAGTACTTC. The full variable domain, with the rest looked up from reference TRBV5-1 and TRBJ2-7, is KAGVTQTPRYLIKTRGQQVTLSCSPISGHRSVSWYQQTPGQGLQFLFEYFSETQRNKGNFPGRFSGRQFSNSRSEMNVSTLELGDSALYLCASSLGIAAGGATYEQYFGPGTRLTVT.

The chain uses TRBV14 and TRBJ2-3; tentatively, D is TRBD2 (6 bases). V was cut by 1 base and J by 2 bases, with 13 bases left in between. Germline V gene lookup returns CDR1 SGHDN and CDR2 FVKESK. The CDR3 has 16 amino acids. The chain's CDR3 is CASSQANAGYTDTQYF. CDR3 sequence (DNA): TGTGCCAGCAGCCAAGCGAACGCGGGGTACACAGATACGCAGTATTTT. Looking up the rest from reference TRBV14 and TRBJ2-3 gives the full variable domain: EAGVTQFPSHSVIEKGQTVTLRCDPISGHDNLYWYRRVMGKEIKFLLHFVKESKQDESGMPNNRFLAERTGGTYSTLKVQPAELEDSGVYFCASSQANAGYTDTQYFGPGTRLTVL.

The CDR3 region has the DNA TGTGCCAGTATCGGCGGACAGTTCTATGGCTACACCTTC. Its translation is CASIGGQFYGYTF. V and J are TRBV19 and TRBJ1-2, with a possible D match to TRBD1 (6 bases). The V end lost 7 bases, the J end lost 4 bases, and 13 bases lay between the germline ends. The CDR3 is 13 amino acids. The germline V gene encodes CDR1 LNHDA and CDR2 SQIVND (reference sequence).